What follows is one T cell receptor (beta chain) and its context. Its antigen is still unknown. One end of the junction does not line up with germline, which may come from a read error. Other DNA variants within this sample encode the same CDR3. This entry comes from a study of beta chain features in type 1 diabetes. Regarding the study as a whole: Compared with healthy donors, patients appeared to share more similar naive, central memory and regulatory TCRB repertoires. Patients with Type 1 diabetes showed moderately but significantly shorter TCRB CDR3s in all four CD4+ subsets.

The CDR3 consists of 15 residues. Germline V gene sequence: CDR1 MNHEY, CDR2 SMNVEV (reference sequence). Reverse transcribing all isolated RNA meant expressed TCRB transcripts were sequenced. Measured with immunoSEQ multiplex PCR; TCRdb has only the in-frame clones, and not every one. The sample has 20,000 to 25,000 clones, about 57% seen once. Averaging approximately 110 mL, one heparinised blood draw came from each individual donor. Staining for CD45RO/CCR7/CD25/CD127/CD95/CD27 allowed sorting of CD4+ naive, central memory, regulatory and stem cell-like memory cells. The chain couples TRBV27 to TRBJ2-2, with 10 bases fitting TRBD2. The TCR originated in a man aged 18-30 years with type 1 diabetes. Material: stem cell memory CD4+ T cells from blood. The CDR3 region has the DNA TGCGCCAGCAGTCCCTTAGCGGGAGGCACCGGGGAGCTGTTTTTT. Translating it yields CASSPLAGGTGELFF.